The 14 T cell receptor beta chains below all came from one sample that was sequenced in a study of regulatory T cells in long-lasting Graves disease. Time point of the sample: newly diagnosed GD, antithyroid drugs for less than 3 months. Scientists built the TCR library using RNA that was extracted from PBMCs. Assembly of TCR beta libraries relied on iRepertoire HTBI primers together with Arm-PCR of CDR3 regions. TCRdb reanalysed the multiplex PCR reads using MiXCR and keeps one entry per CDR3 protein. In the table there are a few hundred thousand distinct CDR3 sequences, around 18% of which are singletons. The sequencing here drew on peripheral blood mononuclear cells (PBMCs), taken at new diagnosis, from a patient treated with antithyroid drugs. The receptors come from a female donor with Graves disease.

Ten or more counts support this clonotype. This chain uses TRBV7-3 with TRBJ2-5; tentatively, D is TRBD1 or TRBD2 (5 bases each). The CDR3 covers 17 residues. V lost 1 base and J lost 3, with 18 bases in between. Germline CDR1 reads SGHTA; CDR2 reads FQGTGA. CDR3 amino acids: CASSLMGRGAQKETQYF. The DNA for the CDR3 is TGTGCCAGCAGCTTAATGGGTCGAGGGGCTCAGAAAGAGACCCAGTACTTC.

At least ten counts were recorded for this clonotype. The chain is built from TRBV7-2 and TRBJ2-1; D gene uncertain. CDR3 size: 11 residues. Germline assignment: CDR1 SGHTA and CDR2 FQGNSA. V shed 1 base and J shed 10 bases, with 5 bases lying between them. The CDR3 here is CASSLGREQFF. The CDR3 nucleotides read TGTGCCAGCAGCTTAGGGCGGGAGCAGTTCTTC. Drawing the rest from reference TRBV7-2 and TRBJ2-1, the complete variable domain is GAGVSQSPSNKVTEKGKDVELRCDPISGHTALYWYRQSLGQGLEFLIYFQGNSAPDKSGLPSDRFSAERTGGSVSTLTIQRTQQEDSAVYLCASSLGREQFFGPGTRLTVL.

This clonotype has ten or more counts. The rearrangement joins TRBV20-1 to TRBJ2-1; 12 bases agree with TRBD2. The germline CDR1 and CDR2 sequences are DFQATT and SNEGSKA (reference sequence). The CDR3 consists of 15 residues. With V trimmed by 8 bases and J by 8 bases, 13 bases remained unmatched. CDR3 sequence: CSSWPLAGGPYEQFF. The CDR3 region has the DNA TGCAGTTCGTGGCCCCTAGCGGGAGGGCCGTATGAGCAGTTCTTC.

The chain employs TRBV20-1 and TRBJ2-7; 9 bases match TRBD2. The CDR3 runs to 14 residues. V lost 0 bases and J lost 2; bases outside the gene matches: 2. Per the germline V gene, CDR1 is DFQATT and CDR2 is SNEGSKA (reference sequence). CDR3 amino acids: CSARDPSGTYEQYF. DNA for the CDR3: TGCAGTGCTAGAGATCCTAGCGGGACCTACGAGCAGTACTTC.

This clonotype was seen repeatedly, ten times or more. CDR3 DNA sequence: TGTGCCAGCAGCTTCCTAGCGGGAGTCCAAGAGACCCAGTACTTC. Protein product: CASSFLAGVQETQYF. This sequence joins TRBV7-2 and TRBJ2-5, with 10 positions matching TRBD2. The CDR3 totals 15 residues. From germline, CDR1 is SGHTA and CDR2 FQGNSA. The V gene end was trimmed by 3 bases and the J gene end by 1 base; junction bases not matched to a gene: 2.

This chain connects TRBV7-8 to TRBJ2-7; D not certain. Trimming pared 5 bases from V and 2 bases from J, leaving 13 bases between. CDR3 length equals 14 residues. CDR1 is SGHVS, CDR2 FQNEAQ, per germline. CDR3: CASSLASSTYEQYF. Here the CDR3 DNA reads TGTGCCAGCAGCCTCGCCAGCTCAACCTACGAGCAGTACTTC.

This clonotype appeared many times. V gene TRBV5-1 combines with J gene TRBJ2-3; D is unclear. CDR3 size: 14 residues. V was pared by 2 bases and J by 2 bases, with 9 bases between. The germline V gene encodes CDR1 SGHRS and CDR2 YFSETQ. The CDR3 DNA sequence: TGCGCCAGCAGCTTTGTGACTGACACAGATACGCAGTATTTT. This codes for CASSFVTDTDTQYF.

The chain employs TRBV11-3 and TRBJ1-4, with TRBD1 as a possible D gene (5 bases). Per the germline V gene, CDR1 is SGHNT and CDR2 is YENEEA. The germline V and J ends were trimmed by 1 base and 8 bases, with 14 bases remaining between them. CDR3 length: 15 residues. CDR3 loop: CASSLGGKVPEKLFF. The DNA of the CDR3 is TGTGCCAGCAGCTTAGGGGGGAAGGTTCCAGAAAAACTGTTTTTT.

This clonotype was counted only a few times. A clone one base away is much larger, so this may be a read error. The gene calls are TRBV11-2 and TRBJ2-7; maybe TRBD1 (6 bases). Germline V gene sequence: CDR1 SGHAT, CDR2 FQNNGV. This CDR3 comprises 15 residues. V lost 4 bases and J 4 bases, leaving 17 bases between the germline ends. The CDR3 bases are TGTGCCAGCAGCTCAATGGACAGCCTGACATACGAGCAGTACTTC. Protein product: CASSSMDSLTYEQYF.

This clonotype was found many times. J is TRBJ1-2 and V is TRBV5-6; D remains unclear. With 0 bases removed from V and 7 bases from J, the gap between germline ends came to 16 bases. This CDR3 is built from 15 residues. Per germline, CDR1 SGHDT and CDR2 YYEEEE. The chain's CDR3 is CASSLEAAGSGGYTF. The CDR3 nucleotides read TGTGCCAGCAGCTTGGAGGCGGCGGGGTCTGGTGGCTACACCTTC. Full variable domain (missing parts from reference TRBV5-6 and TRBJ1-2): DAGVTQSPTHLIKTRGQQVTLRCSPKSGHDTVSWYQQALGQGPQFIFQYYEEEERQRGNFPDRFSGHQFPNYSSELNVNALLLGDSALYLCASSLEAAGSGGYTFGSGTRLTVV.

This clonotype was observed many times. The V gene is TRBV2, the J gene TRBJ1-5; D not resolved. The CDR3 loop spans 17 amino acids. V lost 5 bases to trimming and J lost 0 bases, with 17 bases between them. Germline V gene data show CDR1 as SNHLY and CDR2 as FYNNEI. Here the CDR3 DNA reads TGTGCCAGCAGTCTGGGCAAGGGTCCTTATAGCAATCAGCCCCAGCATTTT. Protein product: CASSLGKGPYSNQPQHF.

This clonotype was detected many times. The chain carries TRBV7-9 and TRBJ2-3, with 7 bases that match TRBD2. This CDR3 is 15 amino acids long. V shed 4 bases, J shed 0 bases, and the junction held 4 bases outside the gene matches. Germline loops: CDR1 SEHNR, CDR2 FQNEAQ (reference sequence). CDR3 in DNA: TGTGCCAGCAGCTCTAGCGGAACTAGCACAGATACGCAGTATTTT. It specifies CASSSSGTSTDTQYF.

The gene calls are TRBV7-8 and TRBJ1-1; D may be TRBD1 (6 bases). V was trimmed by 4 bases and J by 1 base, leaving 13 bases between them. Germline V gene lookup returns CDR1 SGHVS and CDR2 FQNEAQ. CDR3 length: 15 amino acids. The chain's CDR3 is CASSSLQGGNTEAFF. In DNA form, the CDR3 reads TGTGCCAGCAGCTCACTACAGGGTGGGAACACTGAAGCTTTCTTT.

The count of this clonotype is one. A far larger clone is a single base away, which makes a read error likely. The chain is built from TRBV11-2 and TRBJ1-1; no firm D call. The CDR3 totals 13 residues. Trimming removed 3 bases at V and 7 bases at J, with 12 bases between. Germline V gene sequence: CDR1 SGHAT, CDR2 FQNNGV. The CDR3 sequence is CASSFLGWSEAFF. The CDR3 DNA reads TGTGCCAGCAGCTTCCTCGGGTGGAGTGAAGCTTTCTTT.